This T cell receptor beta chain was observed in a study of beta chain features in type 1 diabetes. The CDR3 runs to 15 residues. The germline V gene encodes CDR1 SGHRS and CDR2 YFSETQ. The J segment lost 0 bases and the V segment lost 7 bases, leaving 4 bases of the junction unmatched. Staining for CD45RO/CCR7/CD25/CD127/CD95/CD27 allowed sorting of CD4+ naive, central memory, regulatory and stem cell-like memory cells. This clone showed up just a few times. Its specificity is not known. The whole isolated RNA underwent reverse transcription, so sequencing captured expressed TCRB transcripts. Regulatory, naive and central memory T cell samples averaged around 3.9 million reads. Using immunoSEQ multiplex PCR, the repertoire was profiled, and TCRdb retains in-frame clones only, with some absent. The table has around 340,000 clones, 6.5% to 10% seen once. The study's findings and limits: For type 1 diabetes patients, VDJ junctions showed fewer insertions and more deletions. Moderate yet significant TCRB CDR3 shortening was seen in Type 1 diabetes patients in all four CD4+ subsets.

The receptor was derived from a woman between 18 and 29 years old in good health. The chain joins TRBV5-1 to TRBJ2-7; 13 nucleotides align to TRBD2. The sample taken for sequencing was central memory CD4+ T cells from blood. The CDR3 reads CASGGTSGTSYEQYF. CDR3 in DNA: TGCGCCAGCGGGGGGACTAGCGGGACCTCCTACGAGCAGTACTTC.